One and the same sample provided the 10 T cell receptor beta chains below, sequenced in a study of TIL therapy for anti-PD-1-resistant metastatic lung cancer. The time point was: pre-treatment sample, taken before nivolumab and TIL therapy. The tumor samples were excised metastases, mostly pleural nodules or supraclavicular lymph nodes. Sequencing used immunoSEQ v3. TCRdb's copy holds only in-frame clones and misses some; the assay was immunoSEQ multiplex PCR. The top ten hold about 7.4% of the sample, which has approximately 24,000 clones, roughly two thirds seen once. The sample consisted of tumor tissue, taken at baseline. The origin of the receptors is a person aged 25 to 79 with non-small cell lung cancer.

The chain's CDR3 is CSARGGYEQYF. CDR3 in DNA: TGCAGTGCTAGAGGGGGCTACGAGCAGTACTTC. The J gene is TRBJ2-7, the V gene TRBV20-1; D gene unclear. CDR1 and CDR2 from the germline V gene are DFQATT and SNEGSKA (reference sequence). The CDR3 runs 11 residues. Trimming pared 1 base from V and 3 bases from J, leaving 4 bases between.

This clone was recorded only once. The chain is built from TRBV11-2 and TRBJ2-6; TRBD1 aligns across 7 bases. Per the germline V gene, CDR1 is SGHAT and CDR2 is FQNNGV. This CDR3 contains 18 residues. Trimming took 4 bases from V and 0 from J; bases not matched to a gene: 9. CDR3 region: CASSSRTGFRSGANVLTF. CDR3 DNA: TGTGCCAGCAGCTCCCGGACAGGCTTCCGCTCTGGGGCCAACGTCCTGACTTTC.

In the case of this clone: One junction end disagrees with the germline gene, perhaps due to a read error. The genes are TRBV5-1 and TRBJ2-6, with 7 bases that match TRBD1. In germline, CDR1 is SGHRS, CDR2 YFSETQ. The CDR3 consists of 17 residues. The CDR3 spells CARWDRKFVAGANVPTF. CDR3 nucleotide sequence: TGCGCCAGATGGGACAGAAAGTTCGTAGCTGGGGCCAACGTCCCGACTTTC.

CDR3 loop: CASSETPGTEAFF. CDR3 in DNA: TGTGCCAGCAGCGAGACGCCGGGCACTGAAGCTTTCTTT. The chain combines TRBV7-9 with TRBJ1-1; D not resolved. CDR3 length: 13 amino acids. Germline CDR1 SEHNR, CDR2 FQNEAQ (reference sequence). With 5 bases removed from V and 4 bases from J, the gap between germline ends came to 11 bases.

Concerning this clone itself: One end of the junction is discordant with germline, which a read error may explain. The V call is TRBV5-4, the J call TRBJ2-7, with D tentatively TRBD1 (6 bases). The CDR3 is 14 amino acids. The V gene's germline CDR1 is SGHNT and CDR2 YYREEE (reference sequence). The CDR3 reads CAGRRDTSSYEQYF. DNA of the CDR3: TGTGCCGGCAGAAGGGACACTTCCTCCTACGAGCAGTACTTC. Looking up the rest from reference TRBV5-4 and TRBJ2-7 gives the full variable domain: ETGVTQSPTHLIKTRGQQVTLRCSSQSGHNTVSWYQQALGQGPQFIFQYYREEENGRGNFPPRFSGLQFPNYSSELNVNALELDDSALYLCAGRRDTSSYEQYFGPGTRLTVT.

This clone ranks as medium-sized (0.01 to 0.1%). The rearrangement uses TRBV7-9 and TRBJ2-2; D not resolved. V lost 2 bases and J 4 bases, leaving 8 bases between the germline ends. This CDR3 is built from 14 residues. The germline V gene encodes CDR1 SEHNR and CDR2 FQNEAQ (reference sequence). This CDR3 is CASSLMLSTGELFF. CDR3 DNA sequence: TGTGCCAGCAGCTTAATGCTAAGCACCGGGGAGCTGTTTTTT. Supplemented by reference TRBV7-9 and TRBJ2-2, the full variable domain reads DTGVSQNPRHKITKRGQNVTFRCDPISEHNRLYWYRQTLGQGPEFLTYFQNEAQLEKSRLLSDRFSAERPKGSFSTLEIQRTEQGDSAMYLCASSLMLSTGELFFGEGSRLTVL.

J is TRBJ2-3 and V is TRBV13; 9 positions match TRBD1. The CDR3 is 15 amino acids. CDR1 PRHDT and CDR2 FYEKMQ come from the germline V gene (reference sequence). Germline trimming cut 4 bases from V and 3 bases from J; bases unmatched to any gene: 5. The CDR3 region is CASSSSGQGTDTQYF. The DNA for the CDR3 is TGTGCCAGCAGCTCCTCTGGACAGGGGACAGATACGCAGTATTTT.

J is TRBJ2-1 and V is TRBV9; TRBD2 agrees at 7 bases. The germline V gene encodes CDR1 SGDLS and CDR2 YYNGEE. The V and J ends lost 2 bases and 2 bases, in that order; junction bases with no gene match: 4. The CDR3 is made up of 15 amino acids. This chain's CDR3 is CASSVSGIAYNEQFF. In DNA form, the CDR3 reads TGTGCCAGCAGCGTGAGCGGGATAGCCTACAATGAGCAGTTCTTC. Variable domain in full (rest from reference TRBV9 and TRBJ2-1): DSGVTQTPKHLITATGQRVTLRCSPRSGDLSVYWYQQSLDQGLQFLIQYYNGEERAKGNILERFSAQQFPDLHSELNLSSLELGDSALYFCASSVSGIAYNEQFFGPGTRLTVL.

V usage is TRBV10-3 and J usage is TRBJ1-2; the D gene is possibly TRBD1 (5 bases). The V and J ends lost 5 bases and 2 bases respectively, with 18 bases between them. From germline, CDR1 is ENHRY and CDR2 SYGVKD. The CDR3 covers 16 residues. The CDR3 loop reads CAISYSGTFLNYGYTF. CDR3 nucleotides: TGTGCCATCAGTTACTCCGGGACTTTCTTGAACTATGGCTACACCTTC.

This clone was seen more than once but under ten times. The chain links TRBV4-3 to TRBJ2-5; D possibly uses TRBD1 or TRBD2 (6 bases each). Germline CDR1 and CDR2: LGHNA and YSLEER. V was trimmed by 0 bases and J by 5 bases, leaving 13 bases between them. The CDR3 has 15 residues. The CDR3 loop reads CASSQESGARETQYF. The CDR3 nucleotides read TGCGCCAGCAGCCAAGAGTCGGGGGCCAGGGAGACCCAGTACTTC.